A single sample is the source of the 24 T cell receptor beta chains below, sequenced in a study of T-cell reconstitution after alpha-beta-depleted transplantation in children. Preparation of the TCRbeta library used unique molecular identifiers. One entry per CDR3 protein results from TCRdb running MiXCR on the PCR reads. The sample has a few hundred thousand distinct CDR3 sequences, roughly 17% seen once. The starting material was PBMCs, mostly from graft donor cells, obtained 360 days after TCRalphabeta/CD19-depleted stem cell transplant. The receptors stem from a boy younger than two who had a stem cell transplant for Wiskott-Aldrich syndrome, so the T cells may come from the graft donor.

Of note for this clonotype: At one end, the junction sequence differs from germline, possibly due to a read error. The CDR3 loop reads CASSFDRGNLNLSF. The CDR3 coding sequence is TGCGCCAGCAGCTTCGACAGGGGAAACCTAAACCTTTCCTTT. The chain has TRBV5-1 and TRBJ1-1, with 8 positions matching TRBD1. CDR3 length equals 14 residues. The germline gives CDR1 SGHRS, CDR2 YFSETQ. The complete variable domain, with remaining parts taken from reference TRBV5-1 and TRBJ1-1, reads KAGVTQTPRYLIKTRGQQVTLSCSPISGHRSVSWYQQTPGQGLQFLFEYFSETQRNKGNFPGRFSGRQFSNSRSEMNVSTLELGDSALYLCASSFDRGNLNLSFGQGTRLTVV.

This clonotype was seen a few times. The rearrangement joins TRBV20-1 to TRBJ2-1; D call uncertain. This CDR3 is 14 amino acids long. Germline lookup yields CDR1 DFQATT and CDR2 SNEGSKA (reference sequence). V shed 3 bases and J shed 1 base, with 10 bases lying between them. For the CDR3, the DNA is TGCAGTGCTAGGCGTGCTGATTCCTACAATGAGCAGTTCTTC. Its protein product is CSARRADSYNEQFF.

J is TRBJ2-5 and V is TRBV2, with D perhaps TRBD1 or TRBD2 (6 bases each). The CDR3 has 15 residues. Germline-derived CDR1 and CDR2 are SNHLY and FYNNEI. V was pared by 4 bases and J by 5 bases, with 17 bases between. CDR3 protein: CASSVVGGPAETQYF. The CDR3 region has the DNA TGTGCCAGCAGTGTGGTGGGGGGCCCCGCGGAGACCCAGTACTTC.

This clonotype was detected a few times. This rearrangement joins TRBV29-1 to TRBJ2-1; possibly TRBD2 for D (5 bases). Trimming left V 2 bases short and J 4 bases short, with 12 bases between. Germline V gene sequence: CDR1 SQVTM, CDR2 ANQGSEA. The length of the CDR3 is 14 residues. CDR3 nucleotide sequence: TGCAGCGTTGAACACCTTGGGAGTTACAATGAGCAGTTCTTC. Protein: CSVEHLGSYNEQFF.

This rearrangement joins TRBV28 to TRBJ2-5; D gene ambiguous. CDR1 is MDHEN, CDR2 SYDVKM, per germline. CDR3 length: 16 residues. The V end lost 3 bases, the J end lost 4 bases, and 18 bases lay between the germline ends. The CDR3, as DNA: TGTGCCAGCAGTTTGAGACCGGGCAGAAAAAGAGAGACCCAGTACTTC. Encoded protein: CASSLRPGRKRETQYF.

This clonotype was counted only a few times. This rearrangement joins TRBV12-3 or TRBV12-4 to TRBJ2-2, with TRBD2 matching over 16 bases. The CDR3 has 18 amino acids. V trimming: 3 bases; J trimming: 5 bases; junction bases outside the gene matches: 6. The CDR3 coding sequence is TGTGCCAGCAGTTTGGGACTAGCGGGGGGGAGGTTGACCGGGGAGCTGTTTTTT. Amino acids: CASSLGLAGGRLTGELFF.

This clonotype was counted only a few times. The chain couples TRBV3-1 to TRBJ2-2; 8 bases fit TRBD2. Germline-derived CDR1 and CDR2 are LGHDT and YNNKEL (reference sequence). V was clipped by 5 bases and J by 5 bases; unmatched bases: 4. The CDR3 has 14 residues. The CDR3 nucleotides are TGTGCCAGCAGCAGGACTAGCTTTACCGGGGAGCTGTTTTTT. This encodes CASSRTSFTGELFF.

The rearrangement joins TRBV9 to TRBJ2-5, with D unclear. Germline values: CDR1 SGDLS, CDR2 YYNGEE. The CDR3 totals 14 residues. Trimming cost V 0 bases and J 2 bases, with 8 bases left between them. CDR3 protein: CASSVGNGQETQYF. The CDR3 region has the DNA TGTGCCAGCAGCGTAGGAAACGGGCAAGAGACCCAGTACTTC.

This chain uses TRBV13 with TRBJ2-1; 16 bases agree with TRBD2. The CDR3 is 18 residues long. The germline gives CDR1 PRHDT, CDR2 FYEKMQ (reference sequence). V shed 3 bases, J shed 6 bases, and the junction held 8 bases outside the gene matches. The CDR3 protein is CASSLSQGTSGGANEQFF. In nucleotides, the CDR3 is TGTGCCAGCAGCTTGTCCCAAGGGACTAGCGGGGGGGCCAATGAGCAGTTCTTC.

Only a few counts were recorded for this clonotype. The chain combines TRBV24-1 with TRBJ2-1; D call uncertain. V shed 0 bases and J shed 7 bases, with 12 bases lying between them. This CDR3 region has 15 residues. CDR1 KGHDR and CDR2 SFDVKD come from the germline V gene. CDR3: CATSDLKGLGNEQFF. CDR3 DNA: TGTGCCACCAGTGATTTGAAGGGCCTTGGGAATGAGCAGTTCTTC.

The CDR3 DNA is TGCGCCAGCAGCGGGGGACAGTACAATGAGCAGTTCTTC. Residues: CASSGGQYNEQFF. The chain employs TRBV5-1 and TRBJ2-1; 7 bases are a match to TRBD1. Per the germline V gene, CDR1 is SGHRS and CDR2 is YFSETQ. This CDR3 spans 13 amino acids. With 4 bases clipped from V and 4 bases from J, the junction kept 2 bases outside the gene matches.

Only a few counts were recorded for this clonotype. The gene calls are TRBV24-1 and TRBJ2-1; tentative D call: TRBD1 (5 bases). The CDR3 length is 16 residues. Germline CDR1 is KGHDR and CDR2 is SFDVKD. Trimming pared 0 bases from V and 8 bases from J, leaving 16 bases between. The CDR3 sequence: CATSDLGQVGVDEQFF. As DNA, the CDR3 is TGTGCCACCAGTGATTTGGGACAAGTAGGGGTGGATGAGCAGTTCTTC.

The chain combines TRBV12-3 or TRBV12-4 with TRBJ2-6; TRBD2 might be the D (5 bases). The CDR3 contains 16 residues. Trimming cost V 6 bases and J 2 bases, with 14 bases left between them. CDR3 bases: TGTGCCAGCAGCTCCTATGGACTCACTGGGGCCAACGTCCTGACTTTC. Its protein is CASSSYGLTGANVLTF.

This clonotype was detected once. The CDR3 region has the DNA TGTGCCAGCGAGTTCGGGCTTTCTACTGAAGCTTTCTTT. Residues: CASEFGLSTEAFF. J is TRBJ1-1 and V is TRBV7-2, with D unresolved. Trimming stripped 8 bases from V and 5 bases from J, with 15 bases between. The germline V gene has CDR1 SGHTA and CDR2 FQGNSA. The CDR3 runs to 13 residues.

This clonotype was counted many times. The chain employs TRBV29-1 and TRBJ2-5; TRBD2 matches at 7 bases. Germline CDR1 SQVTM, CDR2 ANQGSEA. Trimming removed 6 bases from V and 3 bases from J; junction bases left unmatched: 13. The CDR3 covers 15 residues. CDR3 bases: TGCAGCGTCCCGGGGGGTTGGCCCCATAAAGAGACCCAGTACTTC. This codes for CSVPGGWPHKETQYF.

This clonotype was seen at least ten times. The CDR3 reads CASRGSPNTGELFF. The CDR3 DNA sequence: TGCGCCAGCAGAGGCAGCCCGAACACCGGGGAGCTGTTTTTT. J is TRBJ2-2 and V is TRBV5-1, with no clear D. V gave up 5 bases and J gave up 0 bases, with 8 bases separating them. The CDR3 totals 14 residues. CDR1 is SGHRS, CDR2 YFSETQ, per germline.

This chain links TRBV18 with TRBJ1-5; D is unclear. This CDR3 has 13 amino acids. CDR1 and CDR2 (germline): KGHSH, LQKENI. The germline V and J ends were trimmed by 1 base and 7 bases, with 8 bases remaining between them. The CDR3 DNA sequence: TGTGCCAGCTCACCACTCCAATGGCAGCCCCAGCATTTT. Translated, it gives CASSPLQWQPQHF.

V is TRBV6-5 and J is TRBJ1-3; D not resolved. Germline assignment: CDR1 MNHEY and CDR2 SVGAGI. Trimming took 2 bases from V and 2 from J, leaving 7 bases between them. The CDR3 is made up of 14 amino acids. The CDR3 protein is CASSYPSTGNTIYF. Written as DNA, the CDR3 is TGTGCCAGCAGTTACCCGTCTACTGGAAACACCATATATTTT.

This clonotype was found a few times. The J gene is TRBJ2-1, the V gene TRBV24-1; 12 bases fit TRBD2. Trimming at V came to 3 bases and at J to 4 bases, leaving 9 bases not matched to a gene. CDR1 is KGHDR and CDR2 is SFDVKD in the germline V gene. This CDR3 is built from 18 residues. This chain's CDR3 is CATSDPLTSGRSYNEQFF. The CDR3 coding sequence is TGTGCCACCAGTGATCCCCTGACTAGCGGGAGATCATACAATGAGCAGTTCTTC.

The chain couples TRBV5-1 to TRBJ2-3; D remains unclear. Germline V gene data show CDR1 as SGHRS and CDR2 as YFSETQ. V lost 8 bases, J lost 4 bases, and 11 bases lay in between. This CDR3 region has 12 residues. CDR3 sequence: CASRRGADTQYF. Here the CDR3 DNA reads TGCGCCAGTCGCCGTGGAGCAGATACGCAGTATTTT.

This clonotype was detected a few times. V is TRBV12-3 or TRBV12-4 and J is TRBJ2-1, with 8 bases aligning to TRBD2. With V trimmed by 5 bases and J by 0 bases, 9 bases remained unmatched. This CDR3 contains 17 residues. For the CDR3, the DNA is TGTGCCAGCAGTACGCGCACTAGCGGTTCCTCCTACAATGAGCAGTTCTTC. Translating gives CASSTRTSGSSYNEQFF.

This clonotype was counted many times. This chain connects TRBV5-1 to TRBJ2-7; D perhaps matches TRBD1 (5 bases). Trimming took 4 bases from V and 5 from J, leaving 13 bases between them. Germline V gives CDR1 SGHRS, CDR2 YFSETQ. The CDR3 loop spans 13 amino acids. CDR3 DNA sequence: TGCGCCAGCAGCCTAGGACAAAATAACGAGCAGTACTTC. It is translated as CASSLGQNNEQYF.

This chain joins TRBV12-3 or TRBV12-4 and TRBJ2-1, with no clear D. This CDR3 is built from 14 residues. The V gene lost 7 bases and the J gene lost 2 bases, with 12 bases spanning the gap. This CDR3 is CASTFGSTYNEQFF. The CDR3 bases are TGTGCCAGCACCTTCGGGTCCACCTACAATGAGCAGTTCTTC.

The chain joins TRBV2 to TRBJ1-2; 10 bases match TRBD1. The CDR3 is 12 amino acids. Germline CDR1 is SNHLY and CDR2 is FYNNEI. Trimming took 6 bases from V and 8 from J; bases not matched to a gene: 3. CDR3 coding DNA: TGTGCCAGCAGACGGACAGGGGGAGGCTACACCTTC. As protein: CASRRTGGGYTF. Together with reference TRBV2 and TRBJ1-2, the CDR3 gives the full variable domain: EPEVTQTPSHQVTQMGQEVILRCVPISNHLYFYWYRQILGQKVEFLVSFYNNEISEKSEIFDDQFSVERPDGSNFTLKIRSTKLEDSAMYFCASRRTGGGYTFGSGTRLTVV.